This TCR beta chain appears in the sequencing data of a study of cytotoxic CD8 clonotypes in ibrutinib-treated CLL. The V and J ends lost 2 bases and 4 bases respectively, with 12 bases between them. This CDR3 region has 15 residues. CDR1 and CDR2 (germline): MNHEY, SVGAGI. Produced via immunoSEQ multiplex PCR; TCRdb's table is partial and in-frame only. Counted here are about 160,000 clones, about four fifths occurring once; the ten biggest clones make up over 2%. The sequenced sample was PBMCs, obtained after 12 months of ibrutinib treatment. V gene TRBV6-5 combines with J gene TRBJ2-1, with D possibly being TRBD1 (5 bases). The TCR comes from a human donor with chronic lymphocytic leukemia. CDR3 nucleotide sequence: TGTGCCAGCAGTTACCGACAGAAGGGTTACAATGAGCAGTTCTTC. It translates to CASSYRQKGYNEQFF.